This T cell receptor (beta chain) is from a study of response to subunit inactivated influenza vaccine. The CDR3 is made up of 13 amino acids. CDR1 is KGHSH and CDR2 is LQKENI in the germline V gene. Losses at the gene ends were 3 bases for V and 7 bases for J; bases not matched to a gene: 4. TCRdb passed the RT-PCR reads through MiXCR, listing each CDR3 protein once. The table lists about 700,000 distinct CDR3 sequences, around a sixth of them singletons. This clonotype showed up just a few times. The antigen is unknown. Study results and caveats: Authors suggested each seasonal flu vaccination may recruit only limited numbers of new T cells.

The receptor comes from a man aged 50 to 60 who received an inactivated influenza vaccine. V is TRBV18 and J is TRBJ1-1; 8 positions match TRBD1. This sample comprised PBMCs from blood, obtained roughly 13 days after vaccination. The CDR3, as DNA: TGTGCCAGCTCACCGTGGACAGGGAATGAAGCTTTCTTT. Its protein is CASSPWTGNEAFF.